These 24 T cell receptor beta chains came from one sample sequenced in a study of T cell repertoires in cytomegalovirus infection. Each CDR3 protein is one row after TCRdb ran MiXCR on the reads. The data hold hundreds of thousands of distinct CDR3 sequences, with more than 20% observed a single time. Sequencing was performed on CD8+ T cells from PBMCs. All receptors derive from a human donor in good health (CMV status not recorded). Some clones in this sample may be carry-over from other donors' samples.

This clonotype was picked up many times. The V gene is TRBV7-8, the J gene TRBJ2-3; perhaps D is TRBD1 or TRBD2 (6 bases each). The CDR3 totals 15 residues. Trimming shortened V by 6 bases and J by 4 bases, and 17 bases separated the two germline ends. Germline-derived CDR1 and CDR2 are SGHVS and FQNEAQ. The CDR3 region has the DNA TGTGCCAGCAGGCTTAGATGGGGGGCCTCAGATACGCAGTATTTT. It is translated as CASRLRWGASDTQYF.

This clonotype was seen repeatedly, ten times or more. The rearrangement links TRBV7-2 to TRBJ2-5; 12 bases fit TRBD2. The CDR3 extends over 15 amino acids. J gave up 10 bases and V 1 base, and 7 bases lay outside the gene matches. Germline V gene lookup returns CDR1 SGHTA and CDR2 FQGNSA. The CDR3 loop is CASSLVLAGGPDQYF. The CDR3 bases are TGTGCCAGCAGCTTAGTTCTAGCGGGGGGGCCGGACCAGTACTTC.

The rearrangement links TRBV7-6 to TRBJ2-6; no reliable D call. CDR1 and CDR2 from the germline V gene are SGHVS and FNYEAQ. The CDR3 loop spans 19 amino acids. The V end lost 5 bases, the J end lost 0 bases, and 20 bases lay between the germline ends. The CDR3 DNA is TGTGCCAGCAGCGATTCCCCCGGACGTCCTAACTCTGGGGCCAACGTCCTGACTTTC. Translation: CASSDSPGRPNSGANVLTF.

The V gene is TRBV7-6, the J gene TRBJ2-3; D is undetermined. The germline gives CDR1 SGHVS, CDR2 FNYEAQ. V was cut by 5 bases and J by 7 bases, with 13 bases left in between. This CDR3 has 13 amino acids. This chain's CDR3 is CASSPPSENTQYF. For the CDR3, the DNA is TGTGCCAGCAGCCCGCCCTCAGAGAATACGCAGTATTTT. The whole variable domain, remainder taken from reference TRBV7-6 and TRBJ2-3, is GAGVSQSPRYKVTKRGQDVALRCDPISGHVSLYWYRQALGQGPEFLTYFNYEAQQDKSGLPNDRFSAERPEGSISTLTIQRTEQRDSAMYRCASSPPSENTQYFGPGTRLTVL.

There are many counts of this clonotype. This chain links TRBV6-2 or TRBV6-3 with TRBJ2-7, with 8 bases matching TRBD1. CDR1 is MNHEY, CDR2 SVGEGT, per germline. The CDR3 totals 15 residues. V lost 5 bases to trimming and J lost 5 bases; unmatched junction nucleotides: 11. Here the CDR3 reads CASSPTGDGLHEQYV. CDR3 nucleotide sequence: TGTGCCAGCAGTCCGACAGGGGATGGCCTGCACGAGCAGTACGTC.

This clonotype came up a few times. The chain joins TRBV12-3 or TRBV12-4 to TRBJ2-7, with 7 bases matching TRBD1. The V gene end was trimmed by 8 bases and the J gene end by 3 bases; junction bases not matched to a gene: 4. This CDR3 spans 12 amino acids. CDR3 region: CASGQVLYEQYF. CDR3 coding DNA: TGTGCCAGCGGACAGGTTCTCTACGAGCAGTACTTC.

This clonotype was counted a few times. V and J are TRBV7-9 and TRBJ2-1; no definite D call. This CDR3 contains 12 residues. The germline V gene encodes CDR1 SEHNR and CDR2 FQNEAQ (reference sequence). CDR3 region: CALPQAANEQFF. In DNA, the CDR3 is TGTGCTCTTCCCCAGGCTGCCAATGAGCAGTTCTTC.

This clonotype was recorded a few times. The DNA for the CDR3 is TGTGCCAGCAGTTCGGTGGGAGGGAGCACAGATACGCAGTATTTT. It yields the protein CASSSVGGSTDTQYF. The rearrangement links TRBV7-2 to TRBJ2-3, with TRBD2 matching over 7 bases. The CDR3 totals 15 residues. Germline CDR1 is SGHTA and CDR2 is FQGNSA. Trimming removed 6 bases from V and 0 bases from J; junction bases left unmatched: 6.

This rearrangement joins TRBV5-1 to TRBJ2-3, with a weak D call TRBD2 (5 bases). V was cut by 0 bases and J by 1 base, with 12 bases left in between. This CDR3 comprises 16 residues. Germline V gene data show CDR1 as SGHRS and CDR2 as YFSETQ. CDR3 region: CASSLEGTAGTDTQYF. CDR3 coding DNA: TGCGCCAGCAGCTTGGAGGGTACAGCGGGCACAGATACGCAGTATTTT.

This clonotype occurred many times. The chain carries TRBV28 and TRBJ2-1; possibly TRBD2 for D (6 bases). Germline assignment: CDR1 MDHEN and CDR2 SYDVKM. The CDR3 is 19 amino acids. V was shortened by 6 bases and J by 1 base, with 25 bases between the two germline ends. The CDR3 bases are TGTGCCAGCAGGGGGATGGCGGGGACCCCGGGCACTTCCTACAATGAGCAGTTCTTC. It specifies CASRGMAGTPGTSYNEQFF.

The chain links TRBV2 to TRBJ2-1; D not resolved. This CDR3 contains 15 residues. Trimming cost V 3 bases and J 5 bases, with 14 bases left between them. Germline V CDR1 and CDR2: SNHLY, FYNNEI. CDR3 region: CASSDLVGMNNEQFF. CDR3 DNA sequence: TGTGCCAGCAGTGACCTGGTGGGAATGAACAATGAGCAGTTCTTC.

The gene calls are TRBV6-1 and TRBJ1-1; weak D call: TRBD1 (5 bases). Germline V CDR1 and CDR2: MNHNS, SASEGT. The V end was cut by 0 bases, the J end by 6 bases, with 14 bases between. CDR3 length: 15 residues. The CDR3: CASSEAGGFLPEAFF. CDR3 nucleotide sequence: TGTGCCAGCAGTGAAGCGGGGGGGTTTCTCCCTGAAGCTTTCTTT.

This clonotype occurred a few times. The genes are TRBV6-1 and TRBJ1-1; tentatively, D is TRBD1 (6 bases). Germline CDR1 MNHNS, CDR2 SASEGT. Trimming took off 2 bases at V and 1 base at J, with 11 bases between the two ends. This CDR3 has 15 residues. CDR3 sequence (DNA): TGTGCCAGCAGTGAATGGTCAGGGGAGAACACTGAAGCTTTCTTT. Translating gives CASSEWSGENTEAFF.

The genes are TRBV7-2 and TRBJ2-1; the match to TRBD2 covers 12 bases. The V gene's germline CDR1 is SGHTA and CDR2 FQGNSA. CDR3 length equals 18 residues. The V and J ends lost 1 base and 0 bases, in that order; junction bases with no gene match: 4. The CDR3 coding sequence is TGTGCCAGCAGCTTAGGACTAGCGGGGGTTACCTCCTACAATGAGCAGTTCTTC. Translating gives CASSLGLAGVTSYNEQFF.

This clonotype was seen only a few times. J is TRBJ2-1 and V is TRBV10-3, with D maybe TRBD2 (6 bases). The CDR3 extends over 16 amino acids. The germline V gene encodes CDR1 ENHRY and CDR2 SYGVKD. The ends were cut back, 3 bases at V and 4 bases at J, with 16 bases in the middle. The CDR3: CAISEGTPALYNEQFF. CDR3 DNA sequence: TGTGCCATCAGTGAAGGGACTCCGGCCCTATACAATGAGCAGTTCTTC.

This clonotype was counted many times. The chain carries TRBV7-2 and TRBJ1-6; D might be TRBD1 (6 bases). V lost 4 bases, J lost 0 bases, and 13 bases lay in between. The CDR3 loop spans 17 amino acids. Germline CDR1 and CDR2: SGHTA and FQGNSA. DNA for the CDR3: TGTGCCAGCAGCTATGACAGGTCTAGCTCCTATAATTCACCCCTCCACTTT. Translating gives CASSYDRSSSYNSPLHF.

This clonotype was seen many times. CDR3 protein: CASSLGRLAGGTSTDTQYF. The CDR3 DNA is TGTGCCAGCAGCTTAGGTCGACTAGCGGGGGGTACCTCCACAGATACGCAGTATTTT. The chain has TRBV7-9 and TRBJ2-3; 13 bases agree with TRBD2. Germline V lookup: CDR1 SEHNR, CDR2 FQNEAQ (reference sequence). The CDR3 is made up of 19 amino acids. Unmatched junction bases numbered 9, after V lost 1 base and J lost 2 bases.

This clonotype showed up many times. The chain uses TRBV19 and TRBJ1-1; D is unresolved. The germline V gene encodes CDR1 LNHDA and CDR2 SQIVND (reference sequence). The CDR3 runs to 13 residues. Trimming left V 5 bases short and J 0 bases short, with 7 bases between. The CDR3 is CASSWIMNTEAFF. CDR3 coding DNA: TGTGCCAGTAGTTGGATCATGAACACTGAAGCTTTCTTT. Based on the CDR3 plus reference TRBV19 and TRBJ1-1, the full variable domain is DGGITQSPKYLFRKEGQNVTLSCEQNLNHDAMYWYRQDPGQGLRLIYYSQIVNDFQKGDIAEGYSVSREKKESFPLTVTSAQKNPTAFYLCASSWIMNTEAFFGQGTRLTVV.

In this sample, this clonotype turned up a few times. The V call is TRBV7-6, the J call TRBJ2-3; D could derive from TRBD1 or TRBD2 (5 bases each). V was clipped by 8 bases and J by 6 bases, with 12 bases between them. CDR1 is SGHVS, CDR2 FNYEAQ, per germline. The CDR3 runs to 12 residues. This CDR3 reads CASSRGVDTQYF. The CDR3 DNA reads TGTGCCAGCTCCCGAGGGGTGGATACGCAGTATTTT.

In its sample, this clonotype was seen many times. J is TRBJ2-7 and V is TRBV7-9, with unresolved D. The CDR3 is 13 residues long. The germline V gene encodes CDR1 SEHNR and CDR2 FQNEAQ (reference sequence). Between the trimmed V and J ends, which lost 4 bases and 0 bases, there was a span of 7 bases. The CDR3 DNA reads TGTGCCAGCAGCTCCCCGAGCTCCTACGAGCAGTACTTC. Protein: CASSSPSSYEQYF.

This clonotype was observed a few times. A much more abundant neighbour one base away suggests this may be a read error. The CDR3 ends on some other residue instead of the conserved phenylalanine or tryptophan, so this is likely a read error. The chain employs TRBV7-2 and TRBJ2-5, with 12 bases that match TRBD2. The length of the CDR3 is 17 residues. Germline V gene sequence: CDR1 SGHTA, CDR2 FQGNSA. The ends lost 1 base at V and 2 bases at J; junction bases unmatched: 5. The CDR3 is CASSLVPTSGGQETQYI. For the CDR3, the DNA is TGTGCCAGCAGCTTAGTACCGACTAGCGGGGGACAAGAGACCCAGTACATC.

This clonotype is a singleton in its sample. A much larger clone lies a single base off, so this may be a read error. The CDR3: CASRAGQSSYSEQFF. The CDR3 region has the DNA TGTGCCAGCAGAGCGGGACAGAGCTCCTACAGTGAGCAGTTCTTC. The rearrangement links TRBV28 to TRBJ2-1; D possibly matches TRBD1 or TRBD2 (7 bases each). Germline CDR1 and CDR2: MDHEN and SYDVKM. The CDR3 has 15 residues.

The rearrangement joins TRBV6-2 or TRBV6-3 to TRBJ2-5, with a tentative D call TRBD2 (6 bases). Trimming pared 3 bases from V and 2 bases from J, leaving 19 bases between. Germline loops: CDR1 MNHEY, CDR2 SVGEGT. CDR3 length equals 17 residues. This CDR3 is CASSYPTKRVLQETQYF. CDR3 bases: TGTGCCAGCAGTTATCCGACTAAGCGGGTGTTACAAGAGACCCAGTACTTC.

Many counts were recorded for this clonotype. The CDR3 region is CASSPSSNTGELFF. CDR3 in DNA: TGTGCCAGCAGCCCGTCATCGAACACCGGGGAGCTGTTTTTT. The rearrangement joins TRBV14 to TRBJ2-2; D gene ambiguous. The CDR3 spans 14 residues. Germline values: CDR1 SGHDN, CDR2 FVKESK. V was cut by 4 bases and J by 0 bases, with 6 bases left in between.